The present entry profiles one T cell receptor beta chain with its context. Its antigen remains unknown. Trimming took 6 bases from V and 2 from J; bases not matched to a gene: 10. Germline loops: CDR1 MDHEN, CDR2 SYDVKM. CDR3 size: 16 residues. The study reverse transcribed the entire isolated RNA, so it sequenced expressed TCRB transcripts. About 3.7 million reads, on average, came from each naive, central memory and regulatory T cell sample. TCRdb's copy holds only in-frame clones and misses some; the assay was immunoSEQ multiplex PCR. The table has 100,000 to 150,000 clones, around 15% seen once. These data originate in a study of beta chain features in type 1 diabetes. Study observations and caveats: TCRB CDR3s were moderately but significantly shorter in Type 1 diabetes patients in all four CD4+ subsets.

The receptor's source is a man aged 30 to 45 with type 1 diabetes. Sequenced sample: central memory CD4+ T cells from blood. The V call is TRBV28, the J call TRBJ2-1; 7 bases line up with TRBD1. In DNA, the CDR3 is TGTGCCAGCAGGCCCCCGGGACAGATGGCCTACAATGAGCAGTTCTTC. Amino acids: CASRPPGQMAYNEQFF.